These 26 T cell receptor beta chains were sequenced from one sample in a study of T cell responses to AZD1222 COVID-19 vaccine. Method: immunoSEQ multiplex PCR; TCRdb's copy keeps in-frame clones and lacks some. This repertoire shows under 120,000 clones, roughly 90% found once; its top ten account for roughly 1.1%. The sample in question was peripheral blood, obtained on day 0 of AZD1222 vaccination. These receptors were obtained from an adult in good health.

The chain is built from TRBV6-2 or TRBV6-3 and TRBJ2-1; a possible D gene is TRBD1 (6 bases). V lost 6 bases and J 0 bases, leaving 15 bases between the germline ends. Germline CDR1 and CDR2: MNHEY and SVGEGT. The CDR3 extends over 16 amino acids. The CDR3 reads CASSTGRLSSYNEQFF. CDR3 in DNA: TGTGCCAGCAGCACAGGGCGGCTGAGCTCCTACAATGAGCAGTTCTTC.

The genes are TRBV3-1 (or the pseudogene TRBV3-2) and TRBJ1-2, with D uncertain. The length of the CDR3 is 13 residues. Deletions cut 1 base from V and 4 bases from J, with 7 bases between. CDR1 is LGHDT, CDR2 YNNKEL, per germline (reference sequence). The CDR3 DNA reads TGTGCCAGCAGCCAAGGAACCACCTATGGCTACACCTTC. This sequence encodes CASSQGTTYGYTF.

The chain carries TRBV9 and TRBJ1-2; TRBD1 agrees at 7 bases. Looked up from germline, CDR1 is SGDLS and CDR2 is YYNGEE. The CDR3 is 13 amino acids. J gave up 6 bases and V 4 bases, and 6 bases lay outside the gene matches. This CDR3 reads CASSSDRDNGYTF. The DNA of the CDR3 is TGTGCCAGCAGCTCCGACAGGGATAATGGCTACACCTTC.

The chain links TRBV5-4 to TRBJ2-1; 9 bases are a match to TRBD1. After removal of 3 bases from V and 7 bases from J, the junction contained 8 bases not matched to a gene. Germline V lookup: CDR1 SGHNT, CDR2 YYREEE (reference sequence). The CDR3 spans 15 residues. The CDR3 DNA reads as TGTGCCAGCAGCTCCGGGACAGGGAGCGGTAATGAGCAGTTCTTC. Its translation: CASSSGTGSGNEQFF.

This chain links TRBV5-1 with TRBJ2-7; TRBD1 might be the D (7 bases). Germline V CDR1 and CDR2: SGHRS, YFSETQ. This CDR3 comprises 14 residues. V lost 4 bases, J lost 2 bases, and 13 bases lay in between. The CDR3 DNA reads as TGCGCCAGCAGCGGTCAGGGGGGAACCTACGAGCAGTACTTC. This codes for CASSGQGGTYEQYF. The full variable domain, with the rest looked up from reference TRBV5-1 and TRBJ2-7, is KAGVTQTPRYLIKTRGQQVTLSCSPISGHRSVSWYQQTPGQGLQFLFEYFSETQRNKGNFPGRFSGRQFSNSRSEMNVSTLELGDSALYLCASSGQGGTYEQYFGPGTRLTVT.

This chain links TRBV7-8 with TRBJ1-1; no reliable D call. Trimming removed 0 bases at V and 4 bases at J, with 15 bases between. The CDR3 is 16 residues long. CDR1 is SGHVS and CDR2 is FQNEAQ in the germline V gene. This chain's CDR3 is CASSLALFHTITEAFF. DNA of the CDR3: TGTGCCAGCAGCTTAGCGCTGTTCCATACGATCACTGAAGCTTTCTTT. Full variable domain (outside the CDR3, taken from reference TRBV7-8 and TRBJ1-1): GAGVSQSPRYKVAKRGQDVALRCDPISGHVSLFWYQQALGQGPEFLTYFQNEAQLDKSGLPSDRFFAERPEGSVSTLKIQRTQQEDSAVYLCASSLALFHTITEAFFGQGTRLTVV.

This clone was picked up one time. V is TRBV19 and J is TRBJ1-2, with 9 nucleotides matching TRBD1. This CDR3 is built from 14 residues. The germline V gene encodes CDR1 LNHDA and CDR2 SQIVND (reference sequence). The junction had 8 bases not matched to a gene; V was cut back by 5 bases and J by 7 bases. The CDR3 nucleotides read TGTGCCAGTAGTTGGGACAGGGTTATGAGTGGCTACACCTTC. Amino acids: CASSWDRVMSGYTF.

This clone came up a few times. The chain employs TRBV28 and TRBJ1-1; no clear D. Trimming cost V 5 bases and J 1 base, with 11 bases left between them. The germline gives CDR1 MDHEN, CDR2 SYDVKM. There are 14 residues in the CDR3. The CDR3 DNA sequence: TGTGCCAGCAGTGCGGGTCGTAGGAACACTGAAGCTTTCTTT. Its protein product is CASSAGRRNTEAFF. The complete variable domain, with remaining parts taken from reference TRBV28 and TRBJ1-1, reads DVKVTQSSRYLVKRTGEKVFLECVQDMDHENMFWYRQDPGLGLRLIYFSYDVKMKEKGDIPEGYSVSREKKERFSLILESASTNQTSMYLCASSAGRRNTEAFFGQGTRLTVV.

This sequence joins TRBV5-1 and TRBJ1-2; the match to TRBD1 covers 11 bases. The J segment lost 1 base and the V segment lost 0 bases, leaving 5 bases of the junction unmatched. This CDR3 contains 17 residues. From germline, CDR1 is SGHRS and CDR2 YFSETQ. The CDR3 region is CASSLGTGGADNYGYTF. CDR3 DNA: TGCGCCAGCAGCTTGGGGACAGGGGGCGCAGATAACTATGGCTACACCTTC. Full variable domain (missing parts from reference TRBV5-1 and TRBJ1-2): KAGVTQTPRYLIKTRGQQVTLSCSPISGHRSVSWYQQTPGQGLQFLFEYFSETQRNKGNFPGRFSGRQFSNSRSEMNVSTLELGDSALYLCASSLGTGGADNYGYTFGSGTRLTVV.

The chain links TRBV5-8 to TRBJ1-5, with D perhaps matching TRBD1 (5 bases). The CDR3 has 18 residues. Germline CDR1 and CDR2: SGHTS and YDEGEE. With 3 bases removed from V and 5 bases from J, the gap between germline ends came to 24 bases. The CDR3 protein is CASSSSGGGTGLDQPQHF. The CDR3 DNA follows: TGTGCCAGCAGCTCCTCGGGAGGTGGCACAGGTTTGGATCAGCCCCAGCATTTT. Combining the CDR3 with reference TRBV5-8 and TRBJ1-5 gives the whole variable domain EAGVTQSPTHLIKTRGQQATLRCSPISGHTSVYWYQQALGLGLQFLLWYDEGEERNRGNFPPRFSGRQFPNYSSELNVNALELEDSALYLCASSSSGGGTGLDQPQHFGDGTRLSIL.

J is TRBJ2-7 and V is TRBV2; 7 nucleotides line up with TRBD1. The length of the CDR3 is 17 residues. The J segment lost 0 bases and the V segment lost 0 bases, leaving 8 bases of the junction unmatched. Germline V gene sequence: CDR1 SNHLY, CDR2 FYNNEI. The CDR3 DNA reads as TGTGCCAGCAGTGAAGCGCTTAGGGACAGTCTCTCCTACGAGCAGTACTTC. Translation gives CASSEALRDSLSYEQYF.

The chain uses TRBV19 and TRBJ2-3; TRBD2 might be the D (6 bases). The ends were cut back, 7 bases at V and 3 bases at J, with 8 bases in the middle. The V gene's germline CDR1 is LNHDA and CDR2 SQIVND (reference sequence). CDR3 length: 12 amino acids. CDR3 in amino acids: CASNGRTDTQYF. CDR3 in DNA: TGTGCCAGTAATGGGAGGACAGATACGCAGTATTTT.

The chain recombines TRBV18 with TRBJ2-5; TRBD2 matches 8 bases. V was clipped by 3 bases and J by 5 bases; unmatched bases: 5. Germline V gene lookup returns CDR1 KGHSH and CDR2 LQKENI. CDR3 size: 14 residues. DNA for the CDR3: TGTGCCAGCTCACCGCCGGGCGGGAGGGAGACCCAGTACTTC. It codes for CASSPPGGRETQYF.

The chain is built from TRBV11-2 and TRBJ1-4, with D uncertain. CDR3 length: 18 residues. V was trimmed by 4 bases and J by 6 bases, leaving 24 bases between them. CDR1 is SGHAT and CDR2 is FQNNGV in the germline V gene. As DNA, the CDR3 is TGTGCCAGCAGCTCACCCCCGTTAACGGCCTATCTGGATGAAAAACTGTTTTTT. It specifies CASSSPPLTAYLDEKLFF. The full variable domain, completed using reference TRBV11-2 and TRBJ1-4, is EAGVAQSPRYKIIEKRQSVAFWCNPISGHATLYWYQQILGQGPKLLIQFQNNGVVDDSQLPKDRFSAERLKGVDSTLKIQPAKLEDSAVYLCASSSPPLTAYLDEKLFFGSGTQLSVL.

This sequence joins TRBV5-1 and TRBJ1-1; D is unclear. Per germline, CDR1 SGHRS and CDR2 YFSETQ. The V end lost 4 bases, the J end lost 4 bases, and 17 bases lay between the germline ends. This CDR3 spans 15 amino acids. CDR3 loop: CASSPGPESFTEAFF. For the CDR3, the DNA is TGCGCCAGCAGCCCGGGCCCCGAGAGTTTCACTGAAGCTTTCTTT.

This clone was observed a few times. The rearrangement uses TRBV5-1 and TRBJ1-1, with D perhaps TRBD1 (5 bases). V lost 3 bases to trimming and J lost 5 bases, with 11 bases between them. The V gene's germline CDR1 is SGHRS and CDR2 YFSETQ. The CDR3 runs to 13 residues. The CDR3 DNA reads TGCGCCAGCAGCTGGTCCCAGGGTACTGAAGCTTTCTTT. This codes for CASSWSQGTEAFF.

DNA of the CDR3: TGTGCCAGCAGCTTCCGGGGGACTGAAGCTTTCTTT. Protein: CASSFRGTEAFF. This chain links TRBV5-6 with TRBJ1-1; D possibly corresponds to TRBD1 (5 bases). Looked up from germline, CDR1 is SGHDT and CDR2 is YYEEEE. V lost 2 bases and J lost 5, with 7 bases in between. The CDR3 totals 12 residues.

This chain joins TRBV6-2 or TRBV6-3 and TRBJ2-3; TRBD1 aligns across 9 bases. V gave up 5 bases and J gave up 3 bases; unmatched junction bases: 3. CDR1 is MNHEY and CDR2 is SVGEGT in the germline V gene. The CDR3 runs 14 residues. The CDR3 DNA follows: TGTGCCAGCAGTCGACAGGGGGGTACAGATACGCAGTATTTT. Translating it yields CASSRQGGTDTQYF.

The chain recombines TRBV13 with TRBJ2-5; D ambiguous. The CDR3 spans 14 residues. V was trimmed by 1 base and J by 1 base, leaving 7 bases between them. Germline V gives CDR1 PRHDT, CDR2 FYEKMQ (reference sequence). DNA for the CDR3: TGTGCCAGCAGCTTAGAGGCAGCCCAAGAGACCCAGTACTTC. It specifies CASSLEAAQETQYF.

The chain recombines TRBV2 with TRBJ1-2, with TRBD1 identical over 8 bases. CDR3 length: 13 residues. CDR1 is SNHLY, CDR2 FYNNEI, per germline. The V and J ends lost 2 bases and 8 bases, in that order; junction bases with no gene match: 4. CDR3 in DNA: TGTGCCAGCAGTGAACGACAGGGGTTGGGCTACACCTTC. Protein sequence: CASSERQGLGYTF.

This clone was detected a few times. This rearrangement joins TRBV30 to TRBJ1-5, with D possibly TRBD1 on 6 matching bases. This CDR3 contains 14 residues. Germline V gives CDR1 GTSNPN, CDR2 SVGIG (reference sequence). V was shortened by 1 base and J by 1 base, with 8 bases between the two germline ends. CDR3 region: CAWSAGASNQPQHF. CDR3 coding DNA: TGTGCCTGGAGTGCAGGGGCGAGCAATCAGCCCCAGCATTTT.

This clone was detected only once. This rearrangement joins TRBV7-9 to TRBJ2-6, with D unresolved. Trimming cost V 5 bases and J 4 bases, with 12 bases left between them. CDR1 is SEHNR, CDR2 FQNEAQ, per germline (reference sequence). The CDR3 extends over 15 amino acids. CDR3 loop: CASSPGHTGANVLTF. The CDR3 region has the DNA TGTGCCAGCAGCCCCGGGCATACGGGGGCCAACGTCCTGACTTTC.

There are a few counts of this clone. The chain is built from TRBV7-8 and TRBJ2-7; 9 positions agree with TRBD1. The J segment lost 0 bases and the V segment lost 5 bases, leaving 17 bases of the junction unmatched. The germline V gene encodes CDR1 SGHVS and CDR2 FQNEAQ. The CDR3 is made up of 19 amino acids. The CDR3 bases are TGTGCCAGCAGCCCCAAACGTGGCAGTGGGACAGGGATCTCCTACGAGCAGTACTTC. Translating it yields CASSPKRGSGTGISYEQYF.

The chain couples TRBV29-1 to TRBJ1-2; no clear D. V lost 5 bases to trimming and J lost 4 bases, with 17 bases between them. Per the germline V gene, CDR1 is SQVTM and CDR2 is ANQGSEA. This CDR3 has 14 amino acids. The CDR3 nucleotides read TGCAGCGTTCCCGCGAGGCGCGTCGGCTATGGCTACACCTTC. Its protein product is CSVPARRVGYGYTF.

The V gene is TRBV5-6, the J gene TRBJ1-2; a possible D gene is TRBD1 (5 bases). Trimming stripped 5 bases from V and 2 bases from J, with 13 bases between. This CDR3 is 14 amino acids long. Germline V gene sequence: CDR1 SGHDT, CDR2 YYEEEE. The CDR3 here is CASRGEGENYGYTF. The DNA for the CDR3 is TGTGCCAGCAGGGGGGAGGGCGAGAACTATGGCTACACCTTC.

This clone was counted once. The CDR3 protein is CASSSSGRAYNEQFF. The CDR3 DNA sequence: TGTGCCAGCAGCTCTAGCGGGAGAGCATACAATGAGCAGTTCTTC. V is TRBV7-2 and J is TRBJ2-1, with TRBD2 identical over 10 bases. Trimming cost V 4 bases and J 4 bases; bases outside gene matches: 4. Germline V CDR1 and CDR2: SGHTA, FQGNSA. This CDR3 contains 15 residues. The entire variable domain, with the rest obtained from reference TRBV7-2 and TRBJ2-1, is as follows: GAGVSQSPSNKVTEKGKDVELRCDPISGHTALYWYRQSLGQGLEFLIYFQGNSAPDKSGLPSDRFSAERTGGSVSTLTIQRTQQEDSAVYLCASSSSGRAYNEQFFGPGTRLTVL.